This T cell receptor (beta chain) derives from a study of T cells in Graves' hyperthyroidism and ophthalmopathy. Study results and caveats: A model of 13 V-J pairs discriminated ophthalmopathy from stable hyperthyroidism.

V dropped 5 bases and J dropped 1; count of bases not matched to a gene: 7. From germline, CDR1 is SGHTA and CDR2 FQGNSA. The CDR3 sequence is 17 residues long. Patients were excluded for uncontrolled infection, other autoimmune disease, pregnancy or lactation. Amplified TCR beta CDR3 regions derived from RNA transcripts. The HTBI primer set drove a first-round RT-PCR of the TCR CDR3. TCRdb independently ran MiXCR on the multiplex PCR reads; one entry per CDR3 protein. This sample has some 340,000 distinct CDR3 sequences, with approximately 13% found just once. Ten or more counts support this clonotype. Its antigen is still unknown.

Sequences were obtained from blood. This TCR was sampled from a woman in her thirties or forties with Graves' ophthalmopathy. The rearrangement links TRBV7-2 to TRBJ2-3, with TRBD2 matching over 12 bases. The CDR3 reads CASSLRTSGDRTDTQYF. The DNA for the CDR3 is TGTGCCAGCAGCCTCAGGACTAGCGGGGACCGCACAGATACGCAGTATTTT. Together with reference TRBV7-2 and TRBJ2-3, the CDR3 gives the full variable domain: GAGVSQSPSNKVTEKGKDVELRCDPISGHTALYWYRQSLGQGLEFLIYFQGNSAPDKSGLPSDRFSAERTGGSVSTLTIQRTQQEDSAVYLCASSLRTSGDRTDTQYFGPGTRLTVL.